This T cell receptor beta chain was captured by sequencing in a study of naive and memory T cell subsets. A remark on this clonotype: No antigen is known for it.

Study-wide results and caveats: A few larger clonotypes appeared in naive repertoires, especially CD8, possibly memory cells re-expressing CD45RA.

Four subsets defined by CD45RA and CD27 were sorted after CD3, CD4, CD8 and live/dead staining. The CDR3 is 13 amino acids. V lost 8 bases to trimming and J lost 7 bases; unmatched junction nucleotides: 5. Germline CDR1 MNHEY, CDR2 SVGEGT. Two oligonucleotides, mixed equimolar, formed the beta constant-region primer covering TRBC1 and TRBC2. The ligated cDNA underwent four PCR rounds using SP2 and nested alpha and beta constant-region primers. A single record per CDR3 protein comes from TCRdb applying MiXCR to the UMI-ligation and nested PCR reads. Of 99,000 or so distinct CDR3 sequences in the sample, roughly 15% were seen once.

V is TRBV6-2 or TRBV6-3 and J is TRBJ2-1, with 10 positions matching TRBD1. This clonotype was sampled from a human donor in good health. Sequencing was performed on naive CD8+ T cells from blood. The CDR3 region has the DNA TGTGCCAGCGGGGACAGGGGTGCAAATGAGCAGTTCTTC. It yields the protein CASGDRGANEQFF.